The entry below gives a single TCR beta chain sequence along with its context. In the source study's methods: The assay estimated nucleated cells by amplifying reference gene primers. Clones were read by immunoSEQ multiplex PCR, and TCRdb kept only the in-frame ones, dropping some. For V, J and clone size, that table is used; D and trimming come from the DNA. The sample includes more than 80,000 clones, about two thirds of them seen just once. These data belong to a study of blood T cell repertoires in COVID-19. Study details: The United States, Italy and Spain provided the acute and convalescent COVID-19 samples. T cells, B-cell-depleted T cells, or PBMCs supplied cDNA or gDNA.

The V and J ends lost 1 base and 0 bases, in that order; junction bases with no gene match: 4. From germline, CDR1 is LNHDA and CDR2 SQIVND (reference sequence). CDR3 length equals 16 residues. The J gene is TRBJ2-5, the V gene TRBV19; 8 positions match TRBD2. This receptor was taken from a woman in her fifties or sixties in a cohort sampled during active or convalescent COVID-19. Sequencing used peripheral blood. CDR3 loop: CASSIAASGYQETQYF. The CDR3 coding sequence is TGTGCCAGTAGTATAGCGGCTAGCGGGTACCAAGAGACCCAGTACTTC.